The T cell receptor (beta chain) under discussion was sequenced for a study of beta chain features in type 1 diabetes. V lost 6 bases, J lost 1 base, and 7 bases stayed unmatched. Germline CDR1 is MNHEY and CDR2 is SVGAGI. CDR3 size: 15 residues. With regard to this clone: Its target is not known.

Study-wide results and limits: Moderate yet significant TCRB CDR3 shortening was seen in Type 1 diabetes patients in all four CD4+ subsets.

Central memory, naive, regulatory and stem cell-like memory CD4+ cells were sorted by CD45RO/CCR7/CD25/CD127/CD95/CD27. Every bit of the isolated RNA underwent reverse transcription, so sequencing read expressed TCRB transcripts. Libraries were prepared by immunoSEQ multiplex PCR; TCRdb keeps only in-frame clonotypes and omits some of them. The sample lists approximately 26,000 clones; 65% were seen once. The sample comprised Tregs from blood. The chain joins TRBV6-5 to TRBJ2-5; 8 bases map to TRBD1. The clonotype originates from a woman in her twenties or thirties with type 1 diabetes. The CDR3 DNA sequence: TGTGCCAGCAGCCCGGGACAGGAATCCCAAGAGACCCAGTACTTC. Encoded protein: CASSPGQESQETQYF.